Sequencing of this TCR beta chain was carried out in a study of cytomegalovirus exposure and HLA in healthy donors. General study points: It was reported that the classifier diagnosed cytomegalovirus status with high specificity and sensitivity in both the original and validation cohorts. A later analysis found first-cohort TCR clusters tended to co-occur in the 120 validation repertoires. Associated with cytomegalovirus, according to the listing, were 150 to 200 TCR beta chains. Most TCRs appeared rarely, but some public TCRs recurred in many donors.

The method was immunoSEQ multiplex PCR; TCRdb's version includes in-frame clones alone and lacks a portion of them. Here the sample spans 140,000 or so clones, approximately 90% being singletons. Comments on this clone: Antigen specificity is unknown.

V lost 4 bases and J lost 5; bases outside the gene matches: 7. The V gene's germline CDR1 is ENHRY and CDR2 SYGVKD. This CDR3 is 15 amino acids long. The receptor's source is a woman aged 25 to 39 in good health and CMV-seropositive. The chain recombines TRBV10-3 with TRBJ2-1; 8 nucleotides match TRBD1. The specimen was PBMCs. The CDR3 reads CAISVLTGVHNEQFF. The CDR3 coding sequence is TGTGCCATCAGTGTTCTGACAGGGGTTCACAATGAGCAGTTCTTC.